Listed below are T cell receptor beta chains from one sample, sequenced in a study of blood T cell repertoires in COVID-19. Generated by immunoSEQ multiplex PCR, the TCRdb table keeps only in-frame clones and is missing some. Of some 150,000 clones in the sample, 75% to 90% are singletons; the top ten hold about 8%. The material sequenced was peripheral blood. These receptors were taken from a woman aged 55-69 years with COVID-19, enrolled during active disease. The CDR3 runs from the conserved cysteine through the conserved F or W. D genes are given only for firm matches. Only some rows state a clone size, as once, few, many or a class for expanded clones.

TRBJ1-2	TRBD1	TRBV18	NA	CASSPQGTGKGYGYTF	TGTGCCAGCTCACCACAGGGGACAGGAAAGGGCTATGGCTACACCTTC
TRBJ2-7	TRBD1	TRBV10-2	NA	CASSPDRVSYEQYF	TGCGCCAGCAGCCCCGACAGGGTATCCTACGAGCAGTACTTC
TRBJ2-5	TRBD2	TRBV7-7	NA	CASSPRPSGGLGGGETQYF	TGTGCTAGCAGCCCCCGCCCTAGCGGGGGCCTCGGTGGGGGGGAGACCCAGTACTTC
TRBJ2-1	TRBD2	TRBV27	few	CASSLVAGGPHEQFF	TGTGCCAGCAGTTTGGTGGCGGGGGGGCCGCATGAGCAGTTCTTC
TRBJ2-2	TRBD1	TRBV27	NA	CASSSPAGTANTGELFF	TGTGCCAGCAGTTCCCCGGCCGGGACAGCAAACACCGGGGAGCTGTTTTTT
TRBJ2-2	NA	TRBV18	NA	CASSPPGQYANTGELFF	TGTGCCAGCTCACCACCAGGACAGTACGCGAACACCGGGGAGCTGTTTTTT
TRBJ2-5	NA	TRBV5-6	NA	CASSLPWGRETQYF	TGTGCCAGCAGCTTGCCGTGGGGGCGGGAGACCCAGTACTTC
TRBJ1-4	NA	TRBV28	NA	CASRRDSPTNEKLFF	TGTGCCAGCAGACGGGACTCTCCAACTAATGAAAAACTGTTTTTT
TRBJ2-5	TRBD1	TRBV19	NA	CASSIRQGPETQYF	TGTGCCAGTAGTATCAGACAGGGGCCAGAGACCCAGTACTTC
TRBJ2-3	NA	TRBV18	NA	CASSPSSDTQYF	TGTGCCAGCTCACCCTCAAGCGACACGCAGTATTTT